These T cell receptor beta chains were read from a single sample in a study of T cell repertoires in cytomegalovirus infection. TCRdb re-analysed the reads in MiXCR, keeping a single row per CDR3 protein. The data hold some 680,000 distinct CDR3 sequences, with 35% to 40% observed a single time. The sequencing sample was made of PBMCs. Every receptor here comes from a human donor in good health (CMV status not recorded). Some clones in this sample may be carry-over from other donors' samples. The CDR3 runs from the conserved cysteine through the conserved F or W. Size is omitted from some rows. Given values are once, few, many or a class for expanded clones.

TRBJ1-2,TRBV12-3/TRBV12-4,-,CASRARGRGNGYTF
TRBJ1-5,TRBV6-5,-,CASIYRGNREGNQPQHF
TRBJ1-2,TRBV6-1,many,CASSLRQGHYGYTF
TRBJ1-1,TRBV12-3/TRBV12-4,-,CASSPPGGPSTEAFF
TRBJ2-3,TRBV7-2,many,CASSPTGTSGSEDTQYF
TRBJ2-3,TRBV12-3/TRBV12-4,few,CASSLGLAGGKIDTQYF
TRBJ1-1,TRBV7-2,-,CASSPSRVNTEAFF
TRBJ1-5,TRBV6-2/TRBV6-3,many,CASSYGGGNQPQHF
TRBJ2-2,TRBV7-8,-,CASSPTGTDGELFF
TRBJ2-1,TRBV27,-,CASSSPPSGSYNEQFF
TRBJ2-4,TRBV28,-,CASSSALPRAKNIQYF
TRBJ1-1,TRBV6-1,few,CASSGRQWTEAFF
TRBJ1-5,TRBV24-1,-,CATSDPGTGNQPQHF
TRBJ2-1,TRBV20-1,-,CSVETQAIRSYNEQFF
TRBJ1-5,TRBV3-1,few,CASSQGSVSNQPQHF
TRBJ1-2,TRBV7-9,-,CASSLAPGVNYGYTF
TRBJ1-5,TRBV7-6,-,CASSLVGDGNQPQHF
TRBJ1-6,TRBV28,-,CASSPTTGDYNSPLHF
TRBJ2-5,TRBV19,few,CASSNSQETQYF
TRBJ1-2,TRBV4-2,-,CASSQLLPATGANYGYTF
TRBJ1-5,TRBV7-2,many,CASSLTVGNQPQHF
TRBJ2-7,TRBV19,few,CATNPGTGGYEQYF
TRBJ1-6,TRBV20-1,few,CSARLAGTGDSPLHF
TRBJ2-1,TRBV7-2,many,CASSPDLAGISSYNEQFF
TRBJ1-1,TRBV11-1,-,CASTSLWGRDTEAFF
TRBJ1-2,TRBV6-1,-,CASSDEVLLANYGYTF
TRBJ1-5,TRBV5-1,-,CASSLDPDRGLGQPQHF
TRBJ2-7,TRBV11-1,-,CASSRISGRAGYEQYF
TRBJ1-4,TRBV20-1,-,CSALVSGRSYEKLFF
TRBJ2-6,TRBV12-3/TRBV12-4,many,CASKISGANVLTF
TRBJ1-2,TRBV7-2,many,CASSPGGGYGYTF
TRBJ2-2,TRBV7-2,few,CASSSLRATNTGELFF
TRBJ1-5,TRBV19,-,CASSTPGLGSSNQPQHF
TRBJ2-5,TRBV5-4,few,CASSQGLRQETQYF
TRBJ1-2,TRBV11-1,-,CASSSPVWGAEANYGYTF
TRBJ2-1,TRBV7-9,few,CASSLTRGLNSYNEQFF
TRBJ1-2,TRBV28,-,CASSFSGGGYGYTF
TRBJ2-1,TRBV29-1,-,CSVATSGAYNEQFF
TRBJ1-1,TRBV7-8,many,CASSAGRNTEAFF
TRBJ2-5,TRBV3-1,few,CASSQVGSQETQYF